The 15 T cell receptor beta chains below all came from one sample that was sequenced in a study of cytomegalovirus exposure and HLA in healthy donors. Primers: 60 Vbeta forward and 13 Jbeta reverse. Profiled with immunoSEQ multiplex PCR; TCRdb holds only in-frame clones, not every one. The sample includes tens of thousands of clones. The specimen sequenced was PBMCs. These receptors originate from a middle-aged woman in good health and CMV-seropositive.

On this clone: One end of the junction varies from germline; a read error may be responsible. The chain links TRBV30 to TRBJ2-3; D call uncertain. The germline gives CDR1 GTSNPN, CDR2 SVGIG (reference sequence). The CDR3 is 8 amino acids. In DNA, the CDR3 is TGTGCCTGGAATACTCAGTATTTT. Encoded protein: CAWNTQYF. The variable domain in full, completed from reference TRBV30 and TRBJ2-3, reads SQTIHQWPATLVQPVGSPLSLECTVEGTSNPNLYWYRQAAGRGLQLLFYSVGIGQISSEVPQNLSASRPQDRQFILSSKKLLLSDSGFYLCAWNTQYFGPGTRLTVL.

As regards this clone: The same CDR3 is also encoded by other DNA sequences in this sample. The CDR3 is CASSLGRVYEQYF. The CDR3 DNA follows: TGTGCCAGCAGCTTAGGTCGCGTTTACGAGCAGTACTTC. The V and J genes are TRBV11-2 and TRBJ2-7; no definite D call. The CDR3 consists of 13 residues. Trimming shortened V by 1 base and J by 4 bases, and 8 bases separated the two germline ends. Germline V gives CDR1 SGHAT, CDR2 FQNNGV.

The rearrangement uses TRBV13 and TRBJ2-6, with a tentative D call TRBD2 (5 bases). Germline CDR1 is PRHDT and CDR2 is FYEKMQ (reference sequence). The CDR3 is made up of 16 amino acids. V lost 5 bases and J lost 6, with 17 bases in between. CDR3 DNA: TGTGCCAGCAGCCGCAACCTAGCCCAAGCGGCCAACGTCCTGACTTTC. Its protein is CASSRNLAQAANVLTF. The variable domain in full, with the rest retrieved from reference TRBV13 and TRBJ2-6, is AAGVIQSPRHLIKEKRETATLKCYPIPRHDTVYWYQQGPGQDPQFLISFYEKMQSDKGSIPDRFSAQQFSDYHSELNMSSLELGDSALYFCASSRNLAQAANVLTFGAGSRLTVL.

The J gene is TRBJ2-7, the V gene TRBV4-3, with a weak D call TRBD2 (5 bases). V lost 0 bases and J lost 3, with 15 bases in between. In germline, CDR1 is LGHNA, CDR2 YSLEER. The CDR3 has 16 residues. CDR3 amino acids: CASSQDITGYNYEQYF. CDR3 bases: TGCGCCAGCAGCCAAGATATTACGGGATACAACTACGAGCAGTACTTC.

The chain employs TRBV7-2 and TRBJ1-2; D perhaps matches TRBD1 (5 bases). V shed 6 bases and J shed 8 bases, with 25 bases lying between them. This CDR3 has 16 amino acids. Looked up from germline, CDR1 is SGHTA and CDR2 is FQGNSA. CDR3 DNA sequence: TGTGCCAGCAGGACCGCCTCCCTGGGGGGGACGGGAGGCTACACCTTC. This translates into CASRTASLGGTGGYTF.

V is TRBV7-9 and J is TRBJ2-6; no definite D call. There are 18 residues in the CDR3. V was clipped by 3 bases and J by 0 bases, with 15 bases between them. Germline V lookup: CDR1 SEHNR, CDR2 FQNEAQ (reference sequence). The CDR3 sequence: CASSFVGRRSSGANVLTF. In DNA, the CDR3 is TGTGCCAGCAGCTTTGTGGGCAGGCGTAGCTCTGGGGCCAACGTCCTGACTTTC.

The rearrangement joins TRBV29-1 to TRBJ2-5; no clear D gene. This CDR3 comprises 15 residues. The germline CDR1 and CDR2 sequences are SQVTM and ANQGSEA. V was cut by 0 bases and J by 2 bases, with 13 bases left in between. Written as DNA, the CDR3 is TGCAGCGTTGAAGATCTAGGAGAAAGGCAAGAGACCCAGTACTTC. Translated: CSVEDLGERQETQYF.

This rearrangement joins TRBV5-1 to TRBJ2-4, with D maybe TRBD2 (6 bases). Per the germline V gene, CDR1 is SGHRS and CDR2 is YFSETQ. This CDR3 contains 16 residues. The V end was cut by 6 bases, the J end by 0 bases, with 16 bases between. The CDR3 DNA sequence: TGCGCCAGCATGACTCTTCCGGGACTAGCCAAAAACATTCAGTACTTC. It yields the protein CASMTLPGLAKNIQYF.

J is TRBJ1-3 and V is TRBV10-3, with D perhaps matching TRBD1 (5 bases). The CDR3 runs to 13 residues. Trimming took off 6 bases at V and 1 base at J, with 7 bases between the two ends. The germline gives CDR1 ENHRY, CDR2 SYGVKD. The chain's CDR3 is CAISSGSGNTIYF. Written as DNA, the CDR3 is TGTGCCATCAGCTCAGGGTCTGGAAACACCATATATTTT.

Remarks on this clone: The same CDR3 can be traced to other DNA sequences in this sample. The chain recombines TRBV5-4 with TRBJ1-4; 7 bases fit TRBD1. CDR1 and CDR2 from the germline V gene are SGHNT and YYREEE (reference sequence). The CDR3 consists of 14 residues. V shed 4 bases, J shed 4 bases, and the junction held 4 bases outside the gene matches. The CDR3 DNA follows: TGTGCCAGCAGCCTGAGACAGGGTAATGAAAAACTGTTTTTT. This sequence encodes CASSLRQGNEKLFF.

V is TRBV5-1 and J is TRBJ2-1; a weak D match, TRBD1 (6 bases). Looked up from germline, CDR1 is SGHRS and CDR2 is YFSETQ. Trimming took 2 bases from V and 5 from J, leaving 11 bases between them. The CDR3 totals 14 residues. The CDR3: CASSFTGPNNEQFF. In nucleotides, the CDR3 is TGCGCCAGCAGCTTTACAGGGCCCAACAATGAGCAGTTCTTC.

The CDR3 DNA is TGTGCCAGCACAGGGACAGGGGGCATCACCGGGGAGCTGTTTTTT. Translated, it gives CASTGTGGITGELFF. The rearrangement uses TRBV6-5 and TRBJ2-2; 12 bases map to TRBD1. CDR1 and CDR2 from the germline V gene are MNHEY and SVGAGI. CDR3 size: 15 residues. J was trimmed by 4 bases and V by 7 bases; bases with no gene match: 4.

This sequence joins TRBV6-6 and TRBJ1-5, with TRBD1 as a possible D gene (6 bases). Germline values: CDR1 MNHNY, CDR2 SVGAGI (reference sequence). The CDR3 is 14 residues long. The germline V and J ends were trimmed by 2 bases and 6 bases, with 11 bases remaining between them. CDR3 bases: TGTGCCAGCAGTTACGACGGGGGGCGTCAGCCCCAGCATTTT. Encoded protein: CASSYDGGRQPQHF.

The V gene is TRBV5-4, the J gene TRBJ1-1; unclear D gene. V was cut by 4 bases and J by 1 base, with 14 bases left in between. Looked up from germline, CDR1 is SGHNT and CDR2 is YYREEE (reference sequence). CDR3 size: 15 residues. For the CDR3, the DNA is TGTGCCAGCAGCCCGGGTGGCCGAGGGAACACTGAAGCTTTCTTT. Its translation is CASSPGGRGNTEAFF.

J is TRBJ1-1 and V is TRBV6-1; 9 bases agree with TRBD1. The CDR3 covers 14 residues. V shed 6 bases and J 4 bases; nucleotides not matched to a gene: 6. Germline V gene lookup returns CDR1 MNHNS and CDR2 SASEGT. DNA of the CDR3: TGTGCCAGCAGCCCACAGGGGGCCGGCACTGAAGCTTTCTTT. Protein: CASSPQGAGTEAFF.